This entry is about one TCR beta chain. Antigen unknown. The data were produced by immunoSEQ multiplex PCR, yet TCRdb's version contains in-frame clones alone and is incomplete. The sample has around 1.1 million clones, roughly 80% seen once. This sample is drawn from a study of shared clonotypes between healthy human individuals. Study overall: Each donor's CD4 naive and CD4 memory cells filled three plates apiece, CD8 naive two, and CD8 memory one.

Study-wide results and caveats: Generation probabilities of non-shared clonotypes were lower (relative to those shared by all four donors).

The CDR3 totals 18 residues. Germline CDR1 GTSNPN, CDR2 SVGIG (reference sequence). The V gene end was trimmed by 3 bases and the J gene end by 9 bases; junction bases not matched to a gene: 17. The sequenced material came from memory CD4+ T cells from PBMCs. The subset denotes: CD45RA-negative fraction. The sequence was obtained from a man between 18 and 29 years old in good health. Some clones in this sample may be carry-over from other donors' samples. The genes are TRBV30 and TRBJ2-5; TRBD2 aligns across 15 bases. CDR3 sequence: CAWSGRWTSGRASEAQYF. The CDR3 DNA is TGTGCCTGGAGCGGTCGATGGACTAGCGGGAGGGCCTCCGAGGCCCAGTACTTC.